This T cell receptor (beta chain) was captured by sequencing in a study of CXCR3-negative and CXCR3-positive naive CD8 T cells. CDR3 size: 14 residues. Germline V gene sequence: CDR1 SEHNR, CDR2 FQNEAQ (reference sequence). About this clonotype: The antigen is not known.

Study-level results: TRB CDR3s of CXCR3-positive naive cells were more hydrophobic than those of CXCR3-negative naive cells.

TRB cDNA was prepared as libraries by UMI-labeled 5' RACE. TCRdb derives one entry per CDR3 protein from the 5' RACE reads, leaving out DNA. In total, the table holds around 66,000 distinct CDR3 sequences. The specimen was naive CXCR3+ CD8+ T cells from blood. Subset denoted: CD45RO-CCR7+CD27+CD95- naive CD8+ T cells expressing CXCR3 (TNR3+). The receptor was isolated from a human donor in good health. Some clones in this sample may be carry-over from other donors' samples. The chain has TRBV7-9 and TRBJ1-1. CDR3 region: CASTLVGSSTEAFF.